Listed here is a single TCR beta chain. The data were obtained in a study of blood T cell repertoires in COVID-19. Sequencing was performed with immunoSEQ multiplex PCR; in TCRdb, only in-frame clones are kept and a portion is missing. The sample consists of roughly 99,000 clones, 81% of them appearing once. From germline, CDR1 is LGHDT and CDR2 YNNKEL (reference sequence). V shed 2 bases and J shed 2 bases, with 7 bases lying between them. This CDR3 contains 13 residues. The chain uses TRBV3-1 (or the pseudogene TRBV3-2) and TRBJ2-7; D might be TRBD1 (6 bases). Sequenced input: peripheral blood. This sequence originates from an elderly woman with acute or convalescent COVID-19. The CDR3 region has the DNA TGTGCCAGCAGCCAAAGACAGGCCTACGAGCAGTACTTC. Its translation: CASSQRQAYEQYF.